The text below deals with one TCR beta chain. The source of the sample is a study of blood T cell repertoires in COVID-19. Turning to the study itself: There were acute and convalescent COVID-19 samples, and they came from the United States, Italy and Spain. T cells, B-cell-depleted T cells, or PBMCs supplied cDNA or gDNA.

The ends were cut back, 4 bases at V and 1 base at J, with 11 bases in the middle. Germline V gene data show CDR1 as SQVTM and CDR2 as ANQGSEA. CDR3 length equals 13 residues. Per the original data handling: Amplification with reference gene primers provided the estimates of nucleated cell counts. Repertoires were generated with immunoSEQ multiplex PCR, while TCRdb's copy carries only in-frame clones and drops some. V, J and clone size reflect that table, while D and trimming were determined from the DNA. The sample lists tens of thousands of clones; around nine tenths were seen once. The TCR sequence derives from a man between 60 and 75 years old with acute or convalescent COVID-19. Sequencing was done on a sample of peripheral blood. The rearrangement links TRBV29-1 to TRBJ2-7; the D gene is possibly TRBD2 (6 bases). This chain's CDR3 is CSVGGGASYEQYF. The CDR3 DNA is TGCAGCGTTGGAGGAGGGGCGTCCTACGAGCAGTACTTC.